These 18 T cell receptor beta chains were sequenced from one sample in a study of blood T cell repertoires in COVID-19. Profiling relied on immunoSEQ multiplex PCR, and the TCRdb table lists in-frame clones only, not all of them. The sample includes under 200,000 clones, about 74% of them seen just once. The sequencing sample was made of peripheral blood. Source of these receptors: an elderly woman with acute or convalescent COVID-19.

This clone was detected once. The rearrangement links TRBV5-1 to TRBJ1-5; D is uncertain. The CDR3 has 15 amino acids. V lost 3 bases and J 8 bases, leaving 18 bases between the germline ends. The V gene's germline CDR1 is SGHRS and CDR2 YFSETQ. The CDR3 nucleotides are TGCGCCAGCAGCTCCGGAGCAGCCCCGTTGGAGCCCCAGCATTTT. Protein product: CASSSGAAPLEPQHF.

The J gene is TRBJ1-3, the V gene TRBV28; D is unresolved. Trimming stripped 3 bases from V and 4 bases from J, with 19 bases between. Germline V CDR1 and CDR2: MDHEN, SYDVKM. This CDR3 has 17 amino acids. CDR3 in amino acids: CASSFADYHLKGNTIYF. The DNA of the CDR3 is TGTGCCAGCAGTTTTGCGGACTACCATTTGAAAGGAAACACCATATATTTT.

The rearrangement joins TRBV28 to TRBJ2-1; TRBD2 matches 7 bases. Germline assignment: CDR1 MDHEN and CDR2 SYDVKM. V shed 6 bases, J shed 12 bases, and the junction held 17 bases outside the gene matches. The CDR3 has 15 residues. The CDR3 spells CASSPGTTPLVRQFF. The CDR3 DNA reads TGTGCCAGCAGCCCCGGGACTACTCCCCTAGTTCGGCAGTTCTTC.

This clone was recorded only once. This chain connects TRBV3-1 (or the pseudogene TRBV3-2) to TRBJ2-5, with 11 positions matching TRBD2. This CDR3 is 19 amino acids long. Germline assignment: CDR1 LGHDT and CDR2 YNNKEL (reference sequence). V was clipped by 5 bases and J by 1 base; unmatched bases: 15. CDR3 sequence (DNA): TGTGCCAGCAGCTTTAGCGGGAGGGGGGGAATTAGATTCCAAGAGACCCAGTACTTC. Translated, it gives CASSFSGRGGIRFQETQYF.

This sequence joins TRBV4-1 and TRBJ2-2; TRBD1 matches at 12 bases. Germline V gives CDR1 MGHRA, CDR2 YSYEKL. The CDR3 length is 19 residues. Trimming at V came to 2 bases and at J to 7 bases, leaving 14 bases not matched to a gene. CDR3 protein: CASSQQRRGQGARSGELFF. CDR3 DNA sequence: TGCGCCAGCAGCCAACAAAGAAGGGGACAGGGGGCGCGTAGCGGGGAGCTGTTTTTT.

This clone was seen many times. The J gene is TRBJ2-7, the V gene TRBV2; tentatively, D is TRBD2 (5 bases). The CDR3 extends over 12 amino acids. V was shortened by 10 bases and J by 7 bases, with 17 bases between the two germline ends. Looked up from germline, CDR1 is SNHLY and CDR2 is FYNNEI. The CDR3 DNA reads as TGTGCCACCACCCGGGAAGAGATTGAGCAGTACTTC. Protein sequence: CATTREEIEQYF.

The chain has TRBV18 and TRBJ1-2; tentative D call: TRBD1 (5 bases). Germline CDR1 is KGHSH and CDR2 is LQKENI. V was clipped by 3 bases and J by 3 bases, with 23 bases between them. The CDR3 has 18 amino acids. The CDR3 nucleotides read TGTGCCAGCTCACCTACGACAGCCGGATCAGGGTCGGACTATGGCTACACCTTC. Amino acids: CASSPTTAGSGSDYGYTF. The whole variable domain, filled in from reference TRBV18 and TRBJ1-2, reads NAGVMQNPRHLVRRRGQEARLRCSPMKGHSHVYWYRQLPEEGLKFMVYLQKENIIDESGMPKERFSAEFPKEGPSILRIQQVVRGDSAAYFCASSPTTAGSGSDYGYTFGSGTRLTVV.

The chain carries TRBV6-5 and TRBJ2-3; 11 positions agree with TRBD2. Germline CDR1 is MNHEY and CDR2 is SVGAGI. The CDR3 is made up of 14 amino acids. The junction had 3 bases not matched to a gene; V was cut back by 6 bases and J by 4 bases. CDR3 in amino acids: CASRLAGVSDTQYF. The CDR3, as DNA: TGTGCCAGCAGACTAGCGGGAGTTTCAGATACGCAGTATTTT.

This chain uses TRBV27 with TRBJ1-2; 9 bases map to TRBD1. The CDR3 runs to 15 residues. Germline V CDR1 and CDR2: MNHEY, SMNVEV (reference sequence). Trimming removed 5 bases from V and 6 bases from J; junction bases left unmatched: 10. This chain's CDR3 is CASSPGTGSGNGYTF. CDR3 coding DNA: TGTGCCAGCAGTCCTGGGACAGGGAGTGGTAATGGCTACACCTTC.

The chain carries TRBV28 and TRBJ1-1; 11 nucleotides align to TRBD1. With V trimmed by 4 bases and J by 1 base, 11 bases remained unmatched. Germline CDR1 and CDR2: MDHEN and SYDVKM. The CDR3 contains 18 residues. The CDR3 spells CASSSGQGDLPENTEAFF. The CDR3 coding sequence is TGTGCCAGCAGTTCGGGACAGGGGGACCTTCCCGAGAACACTGAAGCTTTCTTT. Using reference TRBV28 and TRBJ1-1 for the parts outside the CDR3, the full variable domain is DVKVTQSSRYLVKRTGEKVFLECVQDMDHENMFWYRQDPGLGLRLIYFSYDVKMKEKGDIPEGYSVSREKKERFSLILESASTNQTSMYLCASSSGQGDLPENTEAFFGQGTRLTVV.

The rearrangement links TRBV2 to TRBJ1-1; TRBD1 agrees at 8 bases. Per germline, CDR1 SNHLY and CDR2 FYNNEI. The junction had 4 bases not matched to a gene; V was cut back by 6 bases and J by 7 bases. CDR3 length: 12 residues. DNA for the CDR3: TGTGCCAGCAGCGCAGACAGGGGTGAAGCTTTCTTT. Encoded protein: CASSADRGEAFF.

The rearrangement links TRBV9 to TRBJ2-1, with 9 bases matching TRBD1. Germline CDR1 and CDR2: SGDLS and YYNGEE. The CDR3 consists of 15 residues. The J segment lost 4 bases and the V segment lost 5 bases, leaving 7 bases of the junction unmatched. For the CDR3, the DNA is TGTGCCAGCAGTGGAACAGGGGGCGGGTACAATGAGCAGTTCTTC. Translated: CASSGTGGGYNEQFF.

The gene calls are TRBV5-1 and TRBJ2-7, with TRBD1 matching 10 bases. The V segment lost 4 bases and the J segment 2 bases; nucleotides outside the gene matches: 3. The length of the CDR3 is 14 residues. Germline V gene lookup returns CDR1 SGHRS and CDR2 YFSETQ. The CDR3 DNA sequence: TGCGCCAGCAGCGTAGGACAGGGGGCCTACGAGCAGTACTTC. Translation gives CASSVGQGAYEQYF.

This clone was counted between two and nine times. This CDR3 reads CSAGGILAGSTDTQYF. CDR3 bases: TGCAGCGCTGGCGGTATACTAGCGGGGAGCACAGATACGCAGTATTTT. The chain has TRBV29-1 and TRBJ2-3; 10 bases are a match to TRBD2. Germline V gene sequence: CDR1 SQVTM, CDR2 ANQGSEA. V trimming: 7 bases; J trimming: 0 bases; junction bases outside the gene matches: 10. There are 16 residues in the CDR3.

V is TRBV4-2 and J is TRBJ2-1; no reliable D call. The CDR3 sequence is 15 residues long. Per germline, CDR1 LGHNA and CDR2 YNFKEQ. V was trimmed by 7 bases and J by 0 bases, leaving 13 bases between them. CDR3 residues: CASTTIFSSYNEQFF. In nucleotides, the CDR3 is TGTGCCAGCACCACCATATTTAGCTCCTACAATGAGCAGTTCTTC.

The genes are TRBV7-3 and TRBJ1-2; D perhaps matches TRBD1 (6 bases). Germline V CDR1 and CDR2: SGHTA, FQGTGA. With 8 bases removed from V and 2 bases from J, the gap between germline ends came to 9 bases. This CDR3 is 12 amino acids long. This CDR3 is CASGTGNYGYTF. The CDR3 DNA follows: TGTGCCAGCGGTACAGGGAACTATGGCTACACCTTC.

This clone was counted only a few times. V is TRBV2 and J is TRBJ1-6, with TRBD1 matching 7 bases. This CDR3 contains 14 residues. Trimming removed 6 bases from V and 7 bases from J; junction bases left unmatched: 6. The germline V gene has CDR1 SNHLY and CDR2 FYNNEI. CDR3 residues: CASSVDRRNSPLHF. The CDR3 region has the DNA TGTGCCAGCAGCGTGGACAGGAGGAATTCACCCCTCCACTTT.

The rearrangement uses TRBV28 and TRBJ2-7; TRBD2 might be the D (5 bases). The ends were cut back, 7 bases at V and 7 bases at J, with 23 bases in the middle. The CDR3 covers 15 residues. CDR1 is MDHEN, CDR2 SYDVKM, per germline. In DNA, the CDR3 is TGTGCCAGCACCTCCGGGGTGGCTAATATTGGGGAGCAGTACTTC. Translating it yields CASTSGVANIGEQYF.